The sequence of this T cell receptor (beta chain) was determined in a study of T-cell memory formation after mild COVID-19. It was 5'RACE with constant-segment primers that produced the TCR alpha and TCR beta cDNA libraries, which carried sample barcodes and UMIs. TCRdb independently ran MiXCR on the 5' RACE reads; one entry per CDR3 protein. This sample yields 350,000 to 450,000 distinct CDR3 sequences, of which 15% to 25% are seen a single time; 7.5% to 9.5% belongs to the top ten. CDR3 length: 14 amino acids. V gave up 10 bases and J gave up 3 bases; unmatched junction bases: 9. In germline, CDR1 is SEHNR, CDR2 FQNEAQ (reference sequence). Comments on this clonotype: Its specificity is not known.

Broader study findings: Among clones peaking at day 37 in the second wave, SARS-CoV-2 specificity remained unconfirmed. Later expanders leaned toward CD4+, whereas clones contracting from day 15 to 85 were balanced CD4/CD8.

This sequence originates from an adult woman who had mild COVID-19 (a few samples of this study predate the infection). Cell type and time point are not known. The sample comprised PBMCs or a T cell subset sorted from them (not recorded which). The chain has TRBV7-9 and TRBJ1-1; 9 positions match TRBD1. In DNA, the CDR3 is TGTGCCACCCGGCCGGGACAGGGCCACACTGAAGCTTTCTTT. Amino acid sequence: CATRPGQGHTEAFF.